A selection of T cell receptor beta chains follows, all from one sample in a study of T cells in Graves' hyperthyroidism and ophthalmopathy. Each CDR3 protein is one row after TCRdb ran MiXCR on the multiplex PCR reads. The table records about 420,000 distinct CDR3 sequences, 15% to 18% of them present only once. The source material was blood. The receptors shown here come from a woman aged 18 to 35 with Graves' hyperthyroidism. Each CDR3 is given without its conserved first and last residue.

v_call cdr3_aa
TRBV3-1 VSSHSGLAEAGDLF
TRBV29-1 SVDGWGSTDTQY
TRBV30 AWSGTGGTGELF
TRBV3-1 ASSQTSGAGELF
TRBV7-3 ASSPPYTGELF
TRBV3-1 ASSPGLAGASYEQY
TRBV5-1 ATKGGTSGITDTQY
TRBV10-3 AIREGLADVNEQF
TRBV30 AWKDGRDTGELF
TRBV18 ASSPPQLGDTQY
TRBV7-9 ASSLGQGARNTIY
TRBV9 ASSDRTGIGSSPLH
TRBV12-3/TRBV12-4 ASSRTSGGWNEQF
TRBV20-1 SAGGTSSTDTQY
TRBV5-1 ASSPEPGQTHSGANVLT
TRBV24-1 ATTAGTSVDDYT
TRBV4-1 ASSQAPNEKLF
TRBV7-8 ASSFSGSVEDTQY
TRBV18 ASSPMRGSGANVLT
TRBV7-9 ASSSFAREFYNEQF
TRBV19 ASKTGLSTDAQY
TRBV3-1 ASSSDGLTNYGYT
TRBV5-1 ASSRGQGDEKLF
TRBV5-1 ASSLGVEQF
TRBV19 ASSIGPRRGGYNEQF
TRBV28 ASRLRTARTDTQY
TRBV20-1 SARDASGNYEQY
TRBV6-1 ASSSDPADTQY
TRBV10-2 ASRTGNEQY
TRBV12-3/TRBV12-4 ASSPSGTSYPTDTQY
TRBV6-6 ASSYSALAETGELF
TRBV6-1 ASKRGQGETQY
TRBV6-1 ASSYGQFGPDTQY
TRBV5-6 ASSLIVSGEETQY
TRBV24-1 ATSETRDRGRQQY
TRBV27 ASSLAGQGNTGELF
TRBV7-9 ASSLGQGGLGETQY
TRBV4-2 ASSQGLTGDYGYT
TRBV5-6 ASSLGEATQY
TRBV29-1 SVDVLGGVETQY
TRBV27 ASHNSLRGEKLF
TRBV20-1 SAGGGTGRRETQY
TRBV7-2 ASSLGGLAGGGAYEQY
TRBV12-3/TRBV12-4 ASSFHRGWEAF
TRBV7-9 ASSRQADTEAF
TRBV12-3/TRBV12-4 ASSPLAGDRGGEKLF
TRBV15 ATSRDPPPTDEQY
TRBV5-1 ASSLGQGGNEQY
TRBV5-6 ASSLGLTPSTGYT
TRBV7-8 ASSHSGAQETQY
TRBV6-2/TRBV6-3 ASARGTQY